Many counts were recorded for the clone carrying this TCR beta chain. Amplified TCR beta CDR3 regions derived from RNA transcripts. The study used the HTBI primer set for a first-round RT-PCR of the TCR CDR3. MiXCR, applied by TCRdb to the multiplex PCR reads, yields one record per CDR3 protein. This sample has roughly 420,000 distinct CDR3 sequences, with roughly an eighth found just once. The data derive from a study of T cells in Graves' hyperthyroidism and ophthalmopathy. Trimming stripped 0 bases from V and 1 base from J, with 2 bases between. Per germline, CDR1 SGHTA and CDR2 FQGTGA. The CDR3 runs to 13 residues.

This chain connects TRBV7-3 to TRBJ2-3; D is uncertain. The TCR was taken from a woman between 18 and 29 years old with Graves' hyperthyroidism. The sequenced sample was blood. CDR3 protein: CASSLTGTDTQYF. The CDR3, as DNA: TGTGCCAGCAGCTTAACAGGCACAGATACGCAGTATTTT.